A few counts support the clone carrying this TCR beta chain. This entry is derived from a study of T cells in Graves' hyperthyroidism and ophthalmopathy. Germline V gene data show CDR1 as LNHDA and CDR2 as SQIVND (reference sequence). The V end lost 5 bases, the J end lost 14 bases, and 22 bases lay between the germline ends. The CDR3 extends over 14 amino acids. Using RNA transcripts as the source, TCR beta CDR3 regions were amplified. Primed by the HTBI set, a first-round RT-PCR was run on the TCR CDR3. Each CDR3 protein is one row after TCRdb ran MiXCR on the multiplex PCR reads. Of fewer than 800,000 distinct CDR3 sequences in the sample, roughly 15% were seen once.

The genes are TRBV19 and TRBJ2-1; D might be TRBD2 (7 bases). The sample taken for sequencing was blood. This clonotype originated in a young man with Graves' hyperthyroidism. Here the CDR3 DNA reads TGTGCCAGTAGTTACGACCTGCAGGGGAGGGGCAAGTTCTTC. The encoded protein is CASSYDLQGRGKFF.